A selection of T cell receptor beta chains follows, all from one sample in a study of cytomegalovirus exposure and HLA in healthy donors. The repertoire was sequenced with immunoSEQ multiplex PCR; TCRdb's copy has only in-frame clones and lacks some. The sample includes about 170,000 clones, around 85% of them seen just once. The sequencing input was PBMCs. These receptors originate from a boy between 2 and 10 years old in good health and CMV-seronegative. The CDR3 runs from the conserved cysteine through the conserved F or W. The order of the fields is J gene, V gene, CDR3 protein.

j_gene: TRBJ1-2
v_gene: TRBV5-5
CDR3aa: CASSWGQGWLLGGYTF

j_gene: TRBJ2-7
v_gene: TRBV28
CDR3aa: CASSPRDIVRYEQYF

j_gene: TRBJ2-5
v_gene: TRBV9
CDR3aa: CASSGGLAGVETQYF

j_gene: TRBJ1-4
v_gene: TRBV18
CDR3aa: CASSPVQGATNEKLFF

j_gene: NA
v_gene: TRBV7-6
CDR3aa: CASSNSGQGYEQYF

j_gene: TRBJ1-1
v_gene: TRBV9
CDR3aa: CASSVARENTEAFF

j_gene: TRBJ1-1
v_gene: TRBV11-1
CDR3aa: CASSSAVNTEAFF

j_gene: TRBJ1-5
v_gene: TRBV7-2
CDR3aa: CASSSDRASQPQHF

j_gene: TRBJ2-2
v_gene: TRBV5-1
CDR3aa: CASSFLSGTNTGELFF

j_gene: TRBJ2-4
v_gene: TRBV4-2
CDR3aa: CASSQGEEIPKNIQYF

j_gene: TRBJ2-3
v_gene: TRBV18
CDR3aa: CASSEKRGGGTDTQYF

j_gene: TRBJ1-4
v_gene: TRBV2
CDR3aa: CATQGADNEKLFF

j_gene: TRBJ2-3
v_gene: TRBV9
CDR3aa: CASSPGLAADTQYF

j_gene: TRBJ2-2
v_gene: TRBV7-2
CDR3aa: CASSLVLGHPTRELFF

j_gene: TRBJ1-5
v_gene: TRBV29-1
CDR3aa: CSVGTGLNQPQHF

j_gene: TRBJ2-1
v_gene: TRBV10-3
CDR3aa: CAIRISSYNEQFF

j_gene: TRBJ2-3
v_gene: TRBV6-5
CDR3aa: CASSSYRGTDTQYF

j_gene: TRBJ1-2
v_gene: TRBV28
CDR3aa: CASSLINGGGGQGYTF

j_gene: TRBJ2-2
v_gene: TRBV29-1
CDR3aa: CSAFRAGELFF

j_gene: TRBJ2-3
v_gene: TRBV9
CDR3aa: CASSVSPGTGVRVTQYF

j_gene: TRBJ1-1
v_gene: TRBV5-6
CDR3aa: CASSLGARGQAFF

j_gene: TRBJ2-7
v_gene: TRBV14
CDR3aa: CASSGLYEAYEQYF

j_gene: TRBJ1-2
v_gene: TRBV5-1
CDR3aa: CASSWDREDGYTF

j_gene: TRBJ2-1
v_gene: TRBV13
CDR3aa: CASSPNAGTGGSDNEQFF

j_gene: TRBJ2-1
v_gene: TRBV6-5
CDR3aa: CASSYRTSGYNEQFF

j_gene: TRBJ1-6
v_gene: TRBV27
CDR3aa: CASSFGGGNSPLHF

j_gene: TRBJ2-7
v_gene: TRBV6-5
CDR3aa: CASRTSGAYEQYF